The rows below give T cell receptor beta chains drawn from one sample of a study of T cells in narcolepsy. The assay was immunoSEQ multiplex PCR, and TCRdb's table has in-frame clones only and misses some. The sample yields 31,000 or so clones, about 90% seen once. The specimen was CD45RA- memory CD4+ T cells from PBMCs. These receptors all stem from a human donor with narcolepsy. Each CDR3 is given with its conserved first and last residue. The D gene is left open where the match is weak. The size entry is marked missing in some rows and otherwise reads once, few, many or a size class.

j_gene,d_gene,v_gene,abundance,CDR3aa,CDR3nt
TRBJ1-2,TRBD1,TRBV6-6,-,CASSSRDRSNYGYTF,TGTGCCAGCAGTTCTCGGGACAGATCTAACTATGGCTACACCTTC
TRBJ2-7,-,TRBV28,-,CASSLLSLSGGYEQYF,TGTGCCAGCAGTTTACTTTCTTTGTCAGGAGGATACGAGCAGTACTTC
TRBJ2-1,-,TRBV5-8,-,CASSLEGSGYNEQFF,TGTGCCAGCAGCTTGGAAGGTAGCGGATACAATGAGCAGTTCTTC
TRBJ1-6,-,TRBV6-5,-,CASSYTTGSLHF,TGTGCCAGCAGTTATACGACTGGTTCCCTCCACTTT
TRBJ2-7,TRBD1,TRBV7-2,-,CASSFNRGYEQYF,TGTGCCAGCAGCTTCAACAGGGGCTACGAGCAGTACTTC
TRBJ1-5,-,TRBV18,-,CASSPDRNQPQHF,TGTGCCAGCTCACCAGATCGCAATCAGCCCCAGCATTTT
TRBJ1-1,-,TRBV6-5,-,CASSYGFGGLGTEAFF,TGTGCCAGCAGTTACGGGTTTGGGGGATTGGGCACTGAAGCTTTCTTT
TRBJ1-2,TRBD1,TRBV6-5,-,CASRDGTGDGYTF,TGTGCCAGCAGGGACGGGACAGGGGATGGCTACACCTTC
TRBJ2-1,TRBD2,TRBV10-3,-,CAISEELAGGGNEQFF,TGTGCCATCAGTGAAGAACTAGCGGGAGGAGGTAATGAGCAGTTCTTC
TRBJ2-7,-,TRBV7-8,-,CASSFNLDAGSRYEQYF,TGTGCCAGCAGCTTCAACTTGGACGCGGGCTCCAGGTACGAGCAGTACTTC
TRBJ2-2,-,TRBV19,-,CASCRNTGELFF,TGTGCCAGTTGCCGGAACACCGGGGAGCTGTTTTTT
TRBJ2-1,-,TRBV9,once,CASSVGYNEQFF,TGTGCCAGCAGCGTAGGATACAATGAGCAGTTCTTC
TRBJ1-4,-,TRBV5-1,-,CASSSQPQGHEKLFF,TGCGCCAGCAGCTCCCAACCGCAGGGACATGAAAAACTGTTTTTT
TRBJ2-1,TRBD1,TRBV28,-,CASSLVAGGEFF,TGTGCCAGCAGTTTAGTCGCAGGGGGCGAGTTCTTC
TRBJ2-3,-,TRBV12-5,-,CASGLGLSDTQYF,TGTGCTAGTGGTTTGGGACTCTCAGATACGCAGTATTTT
TRBJ2-2,TRBD2,TRBV7-2,-,CASTRQMGLPNTGELFF,TGTGCCAGCACCCGACAGATGGGACTACCGAACACCGGGGAGCTGTTTTTT
TRBJ2-5,TRBD2,TRBV6-1,-,CASSEISGSKETQYF,TGTGCCAGCAGTGAAATTAGCGGGAGTAAAGAGACCCAGTACTTC
TRBJ1-6,-,TRBV6-1,-,CASRDSSYNSPLHF,TGTGCCAGCAGGGACAGCTCCTATAATTCACCCCTCCACTTT
TRBJ2-7,-,TRBV7-4,-,CASTDCRECPYEQYF,TGTGCCAGCACCGACTGCAGGGAGTGTCCCTACGAGCAGTACTTC
TRBJ2-7,TRBD2,TRBV5-1,-,CASSPGGLATLEQYF,TGCGCCAGCAGCCCCGGGGGACTAGCGACCCTCGAGCAGTACTTC
TRBJ2-1,-,TRBV7-2,-,CASSSQGGSYNEQFF,TGTGCCAGCAGCTCTCAGGGGGGCTCCTACAATGAGCAGTTCTTC
TRBJ2-7,TRBD1,TRBV2,-,CASSLQGASYEQYF,TGTGCCAGCAGCCTACAGGGGGCTTCCTACGAGCAGTACTTC
TRBJ2-6,-,TRBV5-1,-,CASSYTGGGANVLTF,TGCGCCAGCAGCTATACCGGGGGTGGGGCCAACGTCCTGACTTTC
TRBJ2-7,TRBD2,TRBV2,-,CASRAIRLAGAYEQYF,TGTGCCAGCAGGGCCATTCGACTAGCGGGGGCCTACGAGCAGTACTTC
TRBJ2-7,-,TRBV30,once,CAWVWGRDSYEQYF,TGTGCCTGGGTGTGGGGACGGGATTCCTACGAGCAGTACTTC
TRBJ2-5,TRBD2,TRBV4-2,-,CASSQGTSGQETQYF,TGTGCCAGCAGCCAAGGGACTAGCGGCCAAGAGACCCAGTACTTC
TRBJ2-2,-,TRBV23-1,once,CASSQSIPTGRLTGELFF,TGCGCCAGCAGTCAATCAATCCCGACAGGGAGGCTCACCGGGGAGCTGTTTTTT
TRBJ1-2,-,TRBV29-1,-,CSADSALNYGYTF,TGCAGCGCGGACAGCGCACTTAACTATGGCTACACCTTC
TRBJ1-5,-,TRBV18,-,CASSEQGPQPQHF,TGTGCCAGCTCGGAACAGGGTCCTCAGCCCCAGCATTTT
TRBJ1-2,-,TRBV7-2,-,CASSPGSGGPVGYTF,TGTGCCAGCAGCCCCGGATCCGGGGGGCCCGTTGGCTACACCTTC
TRBJ1-1,-,TRBV28,-,CASSLRGNAFF,TGTGCCAGCAGTTTACGCGGGAATGCTTTCTTT
TRBJ2-7,-,TRBV7-9,-,CASGLLSSYEQYF,TGTGCCAGCGGACTCCTCAGCTCCTACGAGCAGTACTTC
TRBJ2-2,TRBD2,TRBV6-9,-,CASRGRGLHLTGELFF,TGTGCCAGCAGGGGCCGGGGACTACATCTCACCGGGGAGCTGTTTTTT
TRBJ2-1,-,TRBV7-6,-,CASSLRGAAHEQFF,TGTGCCAGCAGCTTAAGGGGGGCTGCCCATGAGCAGTTCTTC
TRBJ1-2,-,TRBV4-3,-,CASSQDIGYGYTF,TGCGCCAGCAGCCAAGATATTGGCTATGGCTACACCTTC
TRBJ1-2,-,TRBV5-6,-,CASSLDVRGYTF,TGTGCCAGCAGCTTGGACGTGCGTGGCTACACCTTC
TRBJ1-1,-,TRBV7-9,-,CASSWWGPNTEAFF,TGTGCCAGCAGCTGGTGGGGACCGAACACTGAAGCTTTCTTT
TRBJ2-5,TRBD1,TRBV6-4,-,CASSDSGQEKRETQYF,TGTGCCAGCAGTGACTCGGGACAGGAAAAGCGAGAGACCCAGTACTTC
TRBJ2-7,-,TRBV15,-,CATSREGQGYEQYF,TGTGCCACCAGCAGAGAGGGTCAGGGCTACGAGCAGTACTTC
TRBJ2-7,-,TRBV6-1,-,CASNLDIGAGEQYF,TGTGCCAGTAACCTAGACATCGGTGCGGGCGAGCAGTACTTC
TRBJ1-1,-,TRBV11-2,-,CASSGLRLGTEAFF,TGTGCCAGCAGCGGTCTAAGGCTTGGAACTGAAGCTTTCTTT
TRBJ1-2,TRBD1,TRBV7-8,-,CASSLEAGGQGGLGGYTF,TGTGCCAGCAGCTTAGAAGCGGGAGGACAGGGGGGGCTCGGGGGCTACACCTTC
TRBJ1-2,-,TRBV5-1,-,CASSLAAGANYGYTF,TGCGCCAGCAGCTTGGCCGCGGGAGCTAACTATGGCTACACCTTC
TRBJ2-5,-,TRBV5-6,-,CASRRRIQETQYF,TGTGCCAGCAGACGACGGATCCAAGAGACCCAGTACTTC
TRBJ1-3,-,TRBV7-2,-,CASSPSGSGNTIYF,TGTGCCAGCAGCCCCTCAGGCTCTGGAAACACCATATATTTT
TRBJ2-7,-,TRBV2,-,CASSDSGAYEQYF,TGTGCCAGCAGTGATAGCGGAGCCTACGAGCAGTACTTC
TRBJ1-3,-,TRBV28,-,CASSLLQGNTIYF,TGTGCCAGCAGCCTTTTACAGGGAAACACCATATATTTT
TRBJ1-6,-,TRBV11-2,-,CASSLGNSPLHF,TGTGCCAGCAGCTTAGGGAATTCACCCCTCCACTTT
TRBJ2-7,-,TRBV4-1,-,CASSQDRAGLSVGEQYF,TGCGCCAGCAGCCAAGATAGGGCAGGGCTATCAGTGGGCGAGCAGTACTTC